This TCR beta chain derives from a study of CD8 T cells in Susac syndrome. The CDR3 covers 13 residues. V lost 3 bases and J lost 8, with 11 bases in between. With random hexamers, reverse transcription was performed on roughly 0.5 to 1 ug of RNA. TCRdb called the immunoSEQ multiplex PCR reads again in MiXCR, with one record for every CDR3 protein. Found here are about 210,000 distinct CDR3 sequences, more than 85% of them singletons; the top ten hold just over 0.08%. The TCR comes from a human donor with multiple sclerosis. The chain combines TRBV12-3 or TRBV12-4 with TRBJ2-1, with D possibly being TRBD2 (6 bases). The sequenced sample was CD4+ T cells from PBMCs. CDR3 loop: CASSFSGGDEQFF. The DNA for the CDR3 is TGTGCCAGCAGTTTTTCCGGCGGGGATGAGCAGTTCTTC.